The clone carrying this T cell receptor (beta chain) was detected only once. Profiled with immunoSEQ multiplex PCR; TCRdb holds only in-frame clones, not every one. The repertoire holds some 150,000 clones, with around 94% as singletons. The data were taken from a study of control samples from healthy donors and cancer patients. Germline lookup yields CDR1 MGHRA and CDR2 YSYEKL. Trimming cost V 0 bases and J 7 bases; bases outside gene matches: 8. The CDR3 is 17 residues long. The material sequenced was PBMCs. The sequence was collected from a man in his fifties or sixties with colorectal cancer. The gene calls are TRBV4-1 and TRBJ1-6, with 8 bases fitting TRBD1. CDR3 in DNA: TGCGCCAGCAGCCAAGAACAAGCAGGACAGGGAAATTCACCCCTCCACTTT. Translation: CASSQEQAGQGNSPLHF.